Sequencing of this T cell receptor beta chain was carried out in a study of blood T cell repertoires in COVID-19. Study-level information: Collection of acute and convalescent COVID-19 samples took place in the United States, Italy and Spain. PBMCs, B-cell-depleted T cells, or T cells provided the cDNA or gDNA that made up the material.

Germline V gives CDR1 LGHDT, CDR2 YNNKEL (reference sequence). CDR3 size: 15 residues. The V and J ends lost 1 base and 3 bases respectively, with 9 bases between them. Assay: immunoSEQ multiplex PCR; the TCRdb copy retains only in-frame clones and omits some. Of under 250,000 clones listed, about 82% are singletons. This TCR was recovered from a woman in her 50s with acute COVID-19. V and J are TRBV3-1 (or the pseudogene TRBV3-2) and TRBJ1-4, with a tentative D call TRBD1 (5 bases). Source material: PBMCs or T cells enriched from blood (not recorded which). CDR3 amino acids: CASSQVTGSNEKLFF. CDR3 DNA: TGTGCCAGCAGCCAAGTTACAGGATCTAATGAAAAACTGTTTTTT.